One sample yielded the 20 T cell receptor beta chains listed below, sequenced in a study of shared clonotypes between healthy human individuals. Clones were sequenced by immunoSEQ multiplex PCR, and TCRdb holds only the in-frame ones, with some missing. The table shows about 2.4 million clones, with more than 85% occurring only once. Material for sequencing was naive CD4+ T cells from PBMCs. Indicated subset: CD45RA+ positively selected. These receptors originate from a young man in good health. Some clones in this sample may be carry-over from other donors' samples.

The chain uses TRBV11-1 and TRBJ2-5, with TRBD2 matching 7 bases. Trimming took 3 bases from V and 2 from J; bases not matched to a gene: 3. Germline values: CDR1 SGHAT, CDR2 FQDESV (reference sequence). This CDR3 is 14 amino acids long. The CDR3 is CASSFGGRQETQYF. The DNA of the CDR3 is TGTGCCAGCAGCTTCGGGGGGAGGCAAGAGACCCAGTACTTC.

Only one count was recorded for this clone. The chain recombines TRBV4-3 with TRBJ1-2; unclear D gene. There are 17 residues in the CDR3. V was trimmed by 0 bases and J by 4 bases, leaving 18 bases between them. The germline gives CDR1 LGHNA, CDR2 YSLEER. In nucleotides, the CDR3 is TGCGCCAGCAGCCAAGATCGACGAAGGACCGCCGCCTATGGCTACACCTTC. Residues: CASSQDRRRTAAYGYTF.

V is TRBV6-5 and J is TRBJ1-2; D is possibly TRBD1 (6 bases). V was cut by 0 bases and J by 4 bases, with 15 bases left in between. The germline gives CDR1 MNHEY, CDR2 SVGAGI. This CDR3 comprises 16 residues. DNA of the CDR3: TGTGCCAGCAGTTACTCGCATAGGGGGACCCTCTATGGCTACACCTTC. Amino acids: CASSYSHRGTLYGYTF.

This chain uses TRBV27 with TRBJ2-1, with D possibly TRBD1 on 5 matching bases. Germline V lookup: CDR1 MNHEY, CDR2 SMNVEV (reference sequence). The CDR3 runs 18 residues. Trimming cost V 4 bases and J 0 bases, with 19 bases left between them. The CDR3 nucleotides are TGTGCCAGCAGTTCGCCTATGGGGCGGCGAAGCTCCTACAATGAGCAGTTCTTC. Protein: CASSSPMGRRSSYNEQFF.

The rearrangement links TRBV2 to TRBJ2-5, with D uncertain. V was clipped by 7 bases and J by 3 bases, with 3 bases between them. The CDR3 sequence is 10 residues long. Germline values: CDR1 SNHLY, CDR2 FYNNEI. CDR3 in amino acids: CASNEETQYF. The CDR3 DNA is TGTGCCAGCAACGAAGAGACCCAGTACTTC.

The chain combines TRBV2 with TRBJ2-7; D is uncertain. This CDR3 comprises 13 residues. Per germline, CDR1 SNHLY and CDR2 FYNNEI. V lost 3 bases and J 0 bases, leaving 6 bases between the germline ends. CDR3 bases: TGTGCCAGCAGTGACGGGTACTCCTACGAGCAGTACTTC. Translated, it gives CASSDGYSYEQYF. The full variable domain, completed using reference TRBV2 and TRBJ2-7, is EPEVTQTPSHQVTQMGQEVILRCVPISNHLYFYWYRQILGQKVEFLVSFYNNEISEKSEIFDDQFSVERPDGSNFTLKIRSTKLEDSAMYFCASSDGYSYEQYFGPGTRLTVT.

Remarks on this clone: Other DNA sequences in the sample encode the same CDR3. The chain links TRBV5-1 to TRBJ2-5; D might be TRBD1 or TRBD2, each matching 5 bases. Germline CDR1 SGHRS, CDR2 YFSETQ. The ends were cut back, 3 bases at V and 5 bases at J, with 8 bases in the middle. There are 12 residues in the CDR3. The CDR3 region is CASSSGPETQYF. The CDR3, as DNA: TGCGCCAGCAGCTCGGGGCCCGAGACCCAGTACTTC.

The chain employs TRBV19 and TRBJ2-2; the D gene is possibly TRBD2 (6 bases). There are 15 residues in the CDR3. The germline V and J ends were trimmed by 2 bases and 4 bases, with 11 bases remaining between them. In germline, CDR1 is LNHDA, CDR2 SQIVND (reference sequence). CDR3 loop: CASSILRGSTGELFF. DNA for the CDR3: TGTGCCAGTAGTATACTTCGGGGGAGCACCGGGGAGCTGTTTTTT. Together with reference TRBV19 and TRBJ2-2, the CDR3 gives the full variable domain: DGGITQSPKYLFRKEGQNVTLSCEQNLNHDAMYWYRQDPGQGLRLIYYSQIVNDFQKGDIAEGYSVSREKKESFPLTVTSAQKNPTAFYLCASSILRGSTGELFFGEGSRLTVL.

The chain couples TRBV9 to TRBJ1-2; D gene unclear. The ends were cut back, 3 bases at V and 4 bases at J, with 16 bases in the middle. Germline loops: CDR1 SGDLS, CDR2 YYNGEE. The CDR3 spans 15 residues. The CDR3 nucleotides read TGTGCCAGCAGCGGGACGAAGGCTGACTTCTATGGCTACACCTTC. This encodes CASSGTKADFYGYTF.

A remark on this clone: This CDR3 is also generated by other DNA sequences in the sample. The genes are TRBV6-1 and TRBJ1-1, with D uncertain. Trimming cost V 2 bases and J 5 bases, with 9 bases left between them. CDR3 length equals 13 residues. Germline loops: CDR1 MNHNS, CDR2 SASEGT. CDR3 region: CASSESGGTEAFF. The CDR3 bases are TGTGCCAGCAGTGAATCGGGTGGGACTGAAGCTTTCTTT.

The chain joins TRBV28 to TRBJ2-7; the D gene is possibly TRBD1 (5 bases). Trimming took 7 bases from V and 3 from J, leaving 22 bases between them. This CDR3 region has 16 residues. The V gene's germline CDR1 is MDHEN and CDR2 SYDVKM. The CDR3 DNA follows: TGTGCCAGCAAGATGGGTGGTGGGGCGCTTCTCTACGAGCAGTACTTC. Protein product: CASKMGGGALLYEQYF.

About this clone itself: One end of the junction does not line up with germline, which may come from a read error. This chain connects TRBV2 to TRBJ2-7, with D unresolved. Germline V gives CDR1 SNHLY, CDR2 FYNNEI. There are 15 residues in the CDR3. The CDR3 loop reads CASCEESPTLYEQYF. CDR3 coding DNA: TGTGCCAGCTGTGAGGAGAGTCCCACTCTATACGAGCAGTACTTC.

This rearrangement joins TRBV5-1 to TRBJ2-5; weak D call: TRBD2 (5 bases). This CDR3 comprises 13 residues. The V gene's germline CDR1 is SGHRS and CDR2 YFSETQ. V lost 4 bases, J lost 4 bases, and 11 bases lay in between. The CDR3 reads CASSALDGETQYF. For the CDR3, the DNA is TGCGCCAGCAGCGCACTAGATGGAGAGACCCAGTACTTC. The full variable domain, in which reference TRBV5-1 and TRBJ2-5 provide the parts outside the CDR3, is KAGVTQTPRYLIKTRGQQVTLSCSPISGHRSVSWYQQTPGQGLQFLFEYFSETQRNKGNFPGRFSGRQFSNSRSEMNVSTLELGDSALYLCASSALDGETQYFGPGTRLLVL.

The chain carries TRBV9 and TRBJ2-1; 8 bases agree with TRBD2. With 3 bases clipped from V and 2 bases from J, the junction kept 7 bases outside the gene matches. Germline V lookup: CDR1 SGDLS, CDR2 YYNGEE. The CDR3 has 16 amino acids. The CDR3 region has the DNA TGTGCCAGCAGCGCGGGGGGGGACGGTGCCTACAATGAGCAGTTCTTC. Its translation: CASSAGGDGAYNEQFF.

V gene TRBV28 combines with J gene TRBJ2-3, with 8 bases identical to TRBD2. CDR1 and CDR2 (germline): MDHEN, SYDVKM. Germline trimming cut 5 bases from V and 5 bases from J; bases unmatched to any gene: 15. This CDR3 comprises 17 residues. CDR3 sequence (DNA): TGTGCCAGCAGTAGCCGACGGTTTAGCGGGATAGGAGATACGCAGTATTTT. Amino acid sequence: CASSSRRFSGIGDTQYF.

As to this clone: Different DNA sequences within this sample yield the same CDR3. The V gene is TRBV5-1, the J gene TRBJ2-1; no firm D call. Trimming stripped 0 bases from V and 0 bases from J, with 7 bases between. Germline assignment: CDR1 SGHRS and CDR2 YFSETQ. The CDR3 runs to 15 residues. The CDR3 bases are TGCGCCAGCAGCTTGGGATCGAGCTCCTACAATGAGCAGTTCTTC. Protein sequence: CASSLGSSSYNEQFF.

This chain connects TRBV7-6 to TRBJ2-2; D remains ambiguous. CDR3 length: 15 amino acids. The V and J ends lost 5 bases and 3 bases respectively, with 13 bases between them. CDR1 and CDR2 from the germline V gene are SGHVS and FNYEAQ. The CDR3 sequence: CASSPISSYTGELFF. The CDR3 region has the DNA TGTGCCAGCAGCCCCATTTCCTCGTACACCGGGGAGCTGTTTTTT.

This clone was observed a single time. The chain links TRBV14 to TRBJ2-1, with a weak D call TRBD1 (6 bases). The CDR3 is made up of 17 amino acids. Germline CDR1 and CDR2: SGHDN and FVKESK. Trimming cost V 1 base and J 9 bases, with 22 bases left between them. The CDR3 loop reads CASSQAFGRGALLEQFF. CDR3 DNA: TGTGCCAGCAGCCAAGCCTTTGGCAGGGGTGCCCTTCTTGAGCAGTTCTTC. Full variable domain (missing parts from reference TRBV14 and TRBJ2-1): EAGVTQFPSHSVIEKGQTVTLRCDPISGHDNLYWYRRVMGKEIKFLLHFVKESKQDESGMPNNRFLAERTGGTYSTLKVQPAELEDSGVYFCASSQAFGRGALLEQFFGPGTRLTVL.

The chain's CDR3 is CASSPRDRFYGYTF. CDR3 in DNA: TGTGCCAGCAGCCCTAGGGACAGGTTCTATGGCTACACCTTC. The rearrangement links TRBV28 to TRBJ1-2, with 8 bases that match TRBD1. The CDR3 extends over 14 amino acids. Germline V CDR1 and CDR2: MDHEN, SYDVKM. Unmatched junction bases numbered 7, after V lost 6 bases and J lost 4 bases.

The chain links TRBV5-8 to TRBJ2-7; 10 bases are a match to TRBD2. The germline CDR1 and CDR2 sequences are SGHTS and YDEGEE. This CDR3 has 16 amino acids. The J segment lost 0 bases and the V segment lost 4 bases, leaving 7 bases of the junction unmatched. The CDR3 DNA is TGTGCCAGCAGCCGGCGGTCTAGCGGGAGCTCCTACGAGCAGTACTTC. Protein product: CASSRRSSGSSYEQYF.